This T cell receptor (beta chain) was profiled in a study of memory CD4+ T cells and cytomegalovirus serostatus. In the study overall: Healthy Belgian adult donors included nine or ten CMV-positive and 24 CMV-negative people.

As concerns this clone: Its cognate antigen is unknown.

Single viable CD3+CD4+CD8-CD45RO+ cells were sorted as the memory CD4+ T cells. Germline CDR1 and CDR2: LNHDA and SQIVND (reference sequence). The germline V and J ends were trimmed by 7 bases and 3 bases, with 9 bases remaining between them. The length of the CDR3 is 12 residues. Regarding the study as a whole: A US-trained random forest predicted CMV serostatus with median AUC roughly 0.91. Each of approximately 70 CMV-associated TCRbeta sequences occurred in one to five individuals.

Original processing methods: Out-of-frame sequences were removed, leaving 2,000,000 or so distinct TCRbeta sequences. Profiled with immunoSEQ multiplex PCR; TCRdb holds only in-frame clones, not every one. The DNA gave D and trimming, while V, J and clone size come from that table. Of about 80,000 clones listed, roughly 80% were seen once; the top ten hold around 0.8%. The chain links TRBV19 to TRBJ1-2; no clear D gene. The material sequenced was memory CD4+ T cells from blood. This receptor was identified in an adult in good health and CMV-seronegative. CDR3 amino acids: CASTRSDYGYTF. CDR3 DNA sequence: TGTGCCAGTACCCGGTCCGACTATGGCTACACCTTC.